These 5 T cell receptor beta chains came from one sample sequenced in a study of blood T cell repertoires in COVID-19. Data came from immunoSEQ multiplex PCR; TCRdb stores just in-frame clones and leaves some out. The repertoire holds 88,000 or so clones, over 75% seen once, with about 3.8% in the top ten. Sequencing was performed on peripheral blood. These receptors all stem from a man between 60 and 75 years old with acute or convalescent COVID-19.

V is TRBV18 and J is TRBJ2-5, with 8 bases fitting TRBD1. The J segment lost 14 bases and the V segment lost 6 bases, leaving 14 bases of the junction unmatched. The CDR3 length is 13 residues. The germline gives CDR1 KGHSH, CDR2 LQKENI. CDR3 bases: TGTGCCAGCTCTTCCTACTCCGGGACAGGTTTCTACTTC. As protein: CASSSYSGTGFYF. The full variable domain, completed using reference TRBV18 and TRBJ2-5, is NAGVMQNPRHLVRRRGQEARLRCSPMKGHSHVYWYRQLPEEGLKFMVYLQKENIIDESGMPKERFSAEFPKEGPSILRIQQVVRGDSAAYFCASSSYSGTGFYFGPGTRLLVL.

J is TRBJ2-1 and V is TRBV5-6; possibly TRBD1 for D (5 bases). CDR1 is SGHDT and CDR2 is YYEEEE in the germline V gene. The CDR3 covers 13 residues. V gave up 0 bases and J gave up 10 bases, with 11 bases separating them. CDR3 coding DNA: TGTGCCAGCAGCTTGGATCCAGCAGGGGAGCAGTTCTTC. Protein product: CASSLDPAGEQFF.

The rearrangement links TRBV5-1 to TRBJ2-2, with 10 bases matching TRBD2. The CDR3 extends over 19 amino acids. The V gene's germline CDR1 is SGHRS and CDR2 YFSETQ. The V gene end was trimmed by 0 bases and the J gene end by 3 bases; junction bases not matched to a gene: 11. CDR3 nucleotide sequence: TGCGCCAGCAGCTTGGATCTTCGGGCTAGCGGGAGAGACACCGGGGAGCTGTTTTTT. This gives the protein CASSLDLRASGRDTGELFF. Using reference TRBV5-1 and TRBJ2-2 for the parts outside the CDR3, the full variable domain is KAGVTQTPRYLIKTRGQQVTLSCSPISGHRSVSWYQQTPGQGLQFLFEYFSETQRNKGNFPGRFSGRQFSNSRSEMNVSTLELGDSALYLCASSLDLRASGRDTGELFFGEGSRLTVL.

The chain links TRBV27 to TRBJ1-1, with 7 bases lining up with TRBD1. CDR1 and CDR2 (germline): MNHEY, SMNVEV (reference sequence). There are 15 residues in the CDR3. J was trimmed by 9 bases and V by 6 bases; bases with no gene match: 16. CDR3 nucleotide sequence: TGTGCCAGCAGCCGACAGGGCCTCTCTTTGGGTAAAGCTTTCTTT. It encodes CASSRQGLSLGKAFF.

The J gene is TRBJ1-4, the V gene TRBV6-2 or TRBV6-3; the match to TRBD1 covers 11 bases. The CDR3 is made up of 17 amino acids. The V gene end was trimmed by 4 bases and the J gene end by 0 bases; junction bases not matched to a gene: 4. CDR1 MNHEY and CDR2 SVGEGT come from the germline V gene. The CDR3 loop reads CASSSRDRGATNEKLFF. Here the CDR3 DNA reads TGTGCCAGCAGTTCCCGGGACAGGGGGGCAACTAATGAAAAACTGTTTTTT.